Listed below are T cell receptor beta chains from one sample, sequenced in a study of blood T cell repertoires in COVID-19. Generated by immunoSEQ multiplex PCR, the TCRdb table keeps only in-frame clones and is missing some. The sample lists 150,000 to 200,000 clones, roughly 80% occurring once. Specimen: peripheral blood. Receptors originate from a human donor with acute or convalescent COVID-19. The donor label of this sample is uncertain. The CDR3 runs from the conserved cysteine through the conserved F or W. D genes are given only for firm matches. Clone size, where shown, is once, few, many, or a class for clones that have expanded.

TGTGCCAGCAGGGCACCGGGGGAAAAACTGTTTTTT | CASRAPGEKLFF | . | TRBJ1-4 | . | TRBV3-1/TRBV3-2
TGTGCCAGTAGTAGAGGAGGGGTTCATAGCAATCAGCCCCAGCATTTT | CASSRGGVHSNQPQHF | . | TRBJ1-5 | . | TRBV19
TGTGCCAGCAGCCCCGGACAGGGAGCTTTCTTT | CASSPGQGAFF | TRBD1 | TRBJ1-1 | . | TRBV6-5
TGTGCCAGCAGCGTTACTAGCGGGGTCGCAGATACGCAGTATTTT | CASSVTSGVADTQYF | TRBD2 | TRBJ2-3 | . | TRBV9
TGTGCTAGTGGTTTAGGGATCGGGTCAGGGGGTAACTATGGCTACACCTTC | CASGLGIGSGGNYGYTF | TRBD1 | TRBJ1-2 | . | TRBV12-5
TGTGCCAGCAGCACACAGGGGCTTGCCTACGAGCAGTACTTC | CASSTQGLAYEQYF | TRBD1 | TRBJ2-7 | . | TRBV5-6
TGTGCCAGCAGTTACTCGAGGGAGGGATACACGCAGTATTTT | CASSYSREGYTQYF | TRBD2 | TRBJ2-3 | . | TRBV6-5
TGTGCCAGCAGCCAAGTAACTAATAATTCACCCCTCCACTTT | CASSQVTNNSPLHF | . | TRBJ1-6 | . | TRBV14
TGTGCCAGTAGAGGGGAAAACACTGAAGCTTTCTTT | CASRGENTEAFF | . | TRBJ1-1 | . | TRBV19
TGTGCCAGCAGTTCCCCGGTCCGCTACGAGCAGTACTTC | CASSSPVRYEQYF | . | TRBJ2-7 | few | TRBV6-5
TGTGCCAGCAGTGAAGGGGCCCCTTCAGCTGGGGCCAACGTCCTGACTTTC | CASSEGAPSAGANVLTF | . | TRBJ2-6 | . | TRBV2
TGTGCCAGCAGCCCCCGCCTATTAGCGGGGCCCTCCTACGAGCAGTACTTC | CASSPRLLAGPSYEQYF | TRBD2 | TRBJ2-7 | . | TRBV5-4
TGTGCCAGCAGCTTAGGCAGGGGACGACGAAATCAGCCCCAGCATTTT | CASSLGRGRRNQPQHF | . | TRBJ1-5 | . | TRBV11-2
TGTGCCAGCAGACTTGGACAGGGCTCCTACGAGCAGTACTTC | CASRLGQGSYEQYF | TRBD1 | TRBJ2-7 | . | TRBV6-5
TGTGCCAGCAGCCGTGTAGCACAGGGGTTTAATGAAAAACTGTTTTTT | CASSRVAQGFNEKLFF | TRBD1 | TRBJ1-4 | . | TRBV4-2
TGTGCCAGCAGTTTTGGCAGGGGAACGGAACAGCCCCAGCATTTT | CASSFGRGTEQPQHF | . | TRBJ1-5 | . | TRBV27
TGTGCCTGGAGTCCCCTAGCGGGAAGTGCCTACAATGAGCAGTTCTTC | CAWSPLAGSAYNEQFF | TRBD2 | TRBJ2-1 | . | TRBV30
TGTGCCAGCAGGAGGACAGTAACCGGGGAGCTGTTTTTT | CASRRTVTGELFF | . | TRBJ2-2 | few | TRBV2
TGTGCCTGGCACTCTGGAAACACCATATATTTT | CAWHSGNTIYF | . | TRBJ1-3 | . | TRBV30
TGCGCCAGCAGTGAGGGGGGACAGGGCTACGAGCAGTACTTC | CASSEGGQGYEQYF | TRBD1 | TRBJ2-7 | . | TRBV10-1
TGTGCCAGCACCCGACAGGGGGCCAACTATGGCTACACCTTC | CASTRQGANYGYTF | TRBD1 | TRBJ1-2 | . | TRBV3-1/TRBV3-2
TGTGCCTGGAGTGTACAGGGGGTAATAAATCAGCCCCAGCATTTT | CAWSVQGVINQPQHF | TRBD1 | TRBJ1-5 | . | TRBV30
TGTGCTTCATCTCGGGGATCCCGGGGAGATACGCAGTATTTT | CASSRGSRGDTQYF | . | TRBJ2-3 | . | TRBV18
TGCGCCAGCAGCCACCTTCGCGGCACAGATACGCAGTATTTT | CASSHLRGTDTQYF | . | TRBJ2-3 | . | TRBV4-1
TGTGCCAGTTCGACAGGGTGGTACGAGCAGTACTTC | CASSTGWYEQYF | TRBD1 | TRBJ2-7 | . | TRBV2
TGTGCCAGCAGCCCCAATCCGGGACAGGGGGTTTGGGATACGCAGTATTTT | CASSPNPGQGVWDTQYF | TRBD1 | TRBJ2-3 | . | TRBV3-1/TRBV3-2
TGTGCCAGCAGCCTCGGCGGGGGGGCGGCTAATTCACCCCTCCACTTT | CASSLGGGAANSPLHF | . | TRBJ1-6 | . | TRBV9
TGTGCCAGCACCCGGACAGGAGACTATGGCTACACCTTC | CASTRTGDYGYTF | TRBD1 | TRBJ1-2 | few | TRBV6-5
TGTGCCAGCAGCCTCGGAGGAGGCTACACCTTC | CASSLGGGYTF | . | TRBJ1-2 | . | TRBV5-4
TGTGCCAGCAGCCCGGGGGGGGCGGCCAAAGGCCCCTACGAGCAGTACTTC | CASSPGGAAKGPYEQYF | TRBD2 | TRBJ2-7 | . | TRBV11-2
TGTGCCTGGAGTGCCGGGACTATCCAAGAGACCCAGTACTTC | CAWSAGTIQETQYF | TRBD2 | TRBJ2-5 | . | TRBV30
TGTGCCAGCAGTTCCTCAGGGGGGCCCGGCACTGAAGCTTTCTTT | CASSSSGGPGTEAFF | TRBD1 | TRBJ1-1 | . | TRBV28
TGTGCCAGTAGTATGTCCACTCTACGGCAGCCCGGGGCTTTCTTT | CASSMSTLRQPGAFF | . | TRBJ1-1 | once | TRBV19
TGCAGCGTCCAACAGGGGATCTCCTACAATGAGCAGTTCTTC | CSVQQGISYNEQFF | TRBD1 | TRBJ2-1 | few | TRBV29-1
TGTGCCTGGAGTGCTGGACAGCTACCTTCTTTCGACTACACCTTC | CAWSAGQLPSFDYTF | . | TRBJ1-2 | . | TRBV30
TGTGCCAGCAGCCCCTTGACAGGAGAGACCCAGTACTTC | CASSPLTGETQYF | . | TRBJ2-5 | . | TRBV7-2
TGTGCCAGCAGCCCCCTCGGACTAGCGGCTAATAATGAGCAGTTCTTC | CASSPLGLAANNEQFF | TRBD2 | TRBJ2-1 | . | TRBV7-2
TGTGCCATCAGTGAGGGGACAGGGGAGTATGGCTACACCTTC | CAISEGTGEYGYTF | TRBD1 | TRBJ1-2 | . | TRBV10-3
TGTGCCAGCAGTTTTGACAGGCTAAATTCACCCCTCCACTTT | CASSFDRLNSPLHF | . | TRBJ1-6 | . | TRBV27
TGTGCCAGCGGCAAACTAGCGGGAAGGTTTGATGAGCAGTTCTTC | CASGKLAGRFDEQFF | TRBD2 | TRBJ2-1 | . | TRBV7-3
TGTGCCAGCAGGTCTACAGGGGTTGCCTATGGCTACACCTTC | CASRSTGVAYGYTF | TRBD1 | TRBJ1-2 | . | TRBV6-5
TGTGCCTGGAGGGTCCCGAAGGGACAGGGAGGATATGGCTACACCTTC | CAWRVPKGQGGYGYTF | TRBD1 | TRBJ1-2 | . | TRBV30
TGTGCCAGCAGTTTGGGGGGGCAGACCTACGAGCAGTACTTC | CASSLGGQTYEQYF | . | TRBJ2-7 | few | TRBV27
TGTGCCTGGAGTGTAACCCCCCTGGGGGGACCGAACTCCTATAATTCACCCCTCCACTTT | CAWSVTPLGGPNSYNSPLHF | . | TRBJ1-6 | . | TRBV30
TGTGCCTGGAGTGTACCCAGGGGGCAAGCTTTCTTT | CAWSVPRGQAFF | TRBD1 | TRBJ1-1 | . | TRBV30
TGTGCCAGCAGCCCGGAGCCGGTAGCGGGAGTCAATGAGCAGTTCTTC | CASSPEPVAGVNEQFF | TRBD2 | TRBJ2-1 | . | TRBV5-4
TGTGCCAGCAGAGGAGGTGGCAAGGGCAATGAGCAGTTCTTC | CASRGGGKGNEQFF | . | TRBJ2-1 | . | TRBV28
TGCGCCAGCAGCCAAGTTGCAGGAACTGGCGAGCAGTACTTC | CASSQVAGTGEQYF | . | TRBJ2-7 | . | TRBV4-1
TGTGCCAGCAGCTTAGACCGGGGAAGCTCCTACGAGCAGTACTTC | CASSLDRGSSYEQYF | . | TRBJ2-7 | . | TRBV7-7
TGTGCCAGCACTGACCCAGGGGGGTGGGAAAAACTGTTTTTT | CASTDPGGWEKLFF | TRBD1 | TRBJ1-4 | . | TRBV2
TGTGCCAGCTCATCGATCATGGGGACAGGGAATCAGCCCCAGCATTTT | CASSSIMGTGNQPQHF | TRBD1 | TRBJ1-5 | . | TRBV18
TGTGCCAGTAGTATGGGACAGGCCCCCTACGAGCAGTACTTC | CASSMGQAPYEQYF | TRBD1 | TRBJ2-7 | . | TRBV19
TGTGCCAGCAGCCAGGGACTAGCGGGGGATACGCAGTATTTT | CASSQGLAGDTQYF | TRBD2 | TRBJ2-3 | . | TRBV14
TGTGCCAGCATTAGCGGGAGGGCCCAGACGCAAGAGACCCAGTACTTC | CASISGRAQTQETQYF | TRBD2 | TRBJ2-5 | . | TRBV6-6
TGCGCCAGCAGCCTCCAGGGGGAAGGGGGCTACACCTTC | CASSLQGEGGYTF | TRBD1 | TRBJ1-2 | few | TRBV4-1
TGTGCCAGCAGCTTTTTTCTAGCGGGGGGTAATGAGCAGTTCTTC | CASSFFLAGGNEQFF | TRBD2 | TRBJ2-1 | . | TRBV7-2